The 16 T cell receptor beta chains in this list originate from one sample, sequenced in a study of blood T cells in healthy people across ages. PCR was performed a second time for roughly 6 to 12 cycles using a sample-barcoded 5' primer and a J-beta primer mix. TCRdb itself ran the 5' RACE reads through MiXCR, one entry per CDR3 protein. The sample yields hundreds of thousands of distinct CDR3 sequences, 40% to 65% seen once. The sequencing input was blood. The origin of the receptors is an elderly woman in good health.

This clonotype has a handful of counts. The chain employs TRBV5-1 and TRBJ2-1, with 9 bases aligning to TRBD2. The CDR3 has 19 amino acids. Trimming removed 1 base from V and 0 bases from J; junction bases left unmatched: 11. Looked up from germline, CDR1 is SGHRS and CDR2 is YFSETQ. CDR3: CASSLSILAGSHSYNEQFF. CDR3 nucleotide sequence: TGCGCCAGCAGCTTGTCGATCCTAGCGGGATCCCACTCCTACAATGAGCAGTTCTTC.

Concerning this clonotype: Just one base apart from a much larger clone, this may be a read error. J is TRBJ2-1 and V is TRBV7-3; 9 bases fit TRBD1. In germline, CDR1 is SGHTA, CDR2 FQGTGA. V lost 5 bases and J lost 8; bases outside the gene matches: 7. The CDR3 runs 14 residues. CDR3 in amino acids: CASSVQTGGDEQFF. The CDR3 nucleotides are TGTGCCAGCAGCGTTCAAACAGGGGGCGATGAGCAGTTCTTC.

The rearrangement joins TRBV29-1 to TRBJ2-7; D remains unclear. The V gene's germline CDR1 is SQVTM and CDR2 ANQGSEA. V dropped 1 base and J dropped 2 bases, with 12 bases sitting between them. The CDR3 runs 14 residues. The CDR3 nucleotides are TGCAGCGTTGAAGGAGAAAGGACCCCCTACGAGCAGTACTTC. Its translation is CSVEGERTPYEQYF.

CDR3: CASSVPRDRAAYGYTF. The CDR3 DNA sequence: TGTGCCAGCAGTGTCCCCCGGGACAGGGCTGCCTATGGCTACACCTTC. This chain joins TRBV2 and TRBJ1-2; TRBD1 matches at 9 bases. The CDR3 runs to 16 residues. With 4 bases clipped from V and 4 bases from J, the junction kept 10 bases outside the gene matches. Germline V CDR1 and CDR2: SNHLY, FYNNEI.

A few counts support this clonotype. The chain links TRBV4-2 to TRBJ2-2, with D tentatively TRBD1 (5 bases). CDR3 length equals 16 residues. Germline assignment: CDR1 LGHNA and CDR2 YNFKEQ. V dropped 6 bases and J dropped 3 bases, with 17 bases sitting between them. The CDR3 DNA follows: TGTGCCAGCAGAACAGACTTGGGGCGTGACACCGGGGAGCTGTTTTTT. It encodes CASRTDLGRDTGELFF.

This clonotype has ten or more counts. This chain joins TRBV29-1 and TRBJ2-3; D is ambiguous. The V gene lost 4 bases and the J gene lost 0 bases, with 14 bases spanning the gap. This CDR3 has 15 amino acids. Germline CDR1 reads SQVTM; CDR2 reads ANQGSEA. Written as DNA, the CDR3 is TGCAGCGTTGTGAGAGGCAGCCTTAGCACAGATACGCAGTATTTT. Its protein is CSVVRGSLSTDTQYF.

At least ten counts were recorded for this clonotype. This rearrangement joins TRBV21-1 to TRBJ2-3; the listed D gene, TRBD2, was not tested against the DNA. TRBV21-1 constitutes a pseudogene. CDR3 size: 16 residues. This CDR3 is CASSKDRGIRTDTQYF. The CDR3 DNA is TGTGCCAGCAGCAAAGATAGAGGGATACGCACAGATACGCAGTATTTT.

CDR3 nucleotide sequence: TGTGCCAGCACCAATGGAGGGGGAGAGACCCAGTTCTTC. Amino acid sequence: CASTNGGGETQFF. The rearrangement uses TRBV12-3 or TRBV12-4 and TRBJ2-1; D is possibly TRBD1 or TRBD2 (6 bases each). Deletions cut 7 bases from V and 13 bases from J, with 20 bases between. The CDR3 sequence is 13 residues long.

This clonotype occurred a few times. A much larger clonotype is one base distant, so this may be a read error. This chain uses TRBV6-6 with TRBJ2-7, with 12 positions matching TRBD2. From germline, CDR1 is MNHNY and CDR2 SVGAGI (reference sequence). V shed 5 bases and J 7 bases; nucleotides not matched to a gene: 12. The CDR3 is made up of 16 amino acids. The CDR3 reads CASSPKSLAGGYEQYF. As DNA, the CDR3 is TGTGCCAGCAGTCCAAAATCACTAGCGGGGGGCTATGAGCAGTACTTC.

The chain couples TRBV11-2 to TRBJ1-1, with no clear D. The CDR3 runs 13 residues. V was trimmed by 0 bases and J by 11 bases, leaving 13 bases between them. CDR1 is SGHAT and CDR2 is FQNNGV in the germline V gene. The chain's CDR3 is CASSLERTRRAFF. The CDR3 DNA is TGTGCCAGCAGCTTAGAACGTACGAGGAGGGCTTTCTTT. Drawing the rest from reference TRBV11-2 and TRBJ1-1, the complete variable domain is EAGVAQSPRYKIIEKRQSVAFWCNPISGHATLYWYQQILGQGPKLLIQFQNNGVVDDSQLPKDRFSAERLKGVDSTLKIQPAKLEDSAVYLCASSLERTRRAFFGQGTRLTVV.

The chain carries TRBV6-5 and TRBJ1-5; possible D gene TRBD1, 5 bases. The CDR3 loop spans 14 amino acids. CDR1 and CDR2 from the germline V gene are MNHEY and SVGAGI. V lost 5 bases and J lost 3, with 11 bases in between. CDR3 region: CASSVQGDNQPQHF. The CDR3 DNA follows: TGTGCCAGCAGTGTGCAGGGTGACAATCAGCCCCAGCATTTT.

This clonotype was recorded a few times. This may be a read error, as it is one base from a much larger clone. V and J are TRBV29-1 and TRBJ2-5; no firm D call. The CDR3 is 13 residues long. Germline V gene lookup returns CDR1 SQVTM and CDR2 ANQGSEA. The V end was cut by 4 bases, the J end by 5 bases, with 14 bases between. The CDR3 DNA sequence: TGCAGCGTTGGACGTCATCCCCAGGAGACCCAGTACTTC. Translation gives CSVGRHPQETQYF.

The sample holds many counts of this clonotype. The rearrangement links TRBV27 to TRBJ2-7; 8 bases match TRBD2. J gave up 6 bases and V 5 bases, and 15 bases lay outside the gene matches. CDR3 length: 16 residues. Germline assignment: CDR1 MNHEY and CDR2 SMNVEV (reference sequence). This chain's CDR3 is CASSLSGLALLGEQYF. In DNA, the CDR3 is TGTGCCAGCAGTCTTTCCGGACTAGCCCTCCTCGGCGAGCAGTACTTC.

The CDR3 nucleotides read TGTGCCAGCAGCCCCAGGGAACATGGCTACACCTTC. Its translation: CASSPREHGYTF. The chain carries TRBV6-2 or TRBV6-3 and TRBJ1-2, with D perhaps matching TRBD1 (5 bases). The length of the CDR3 is 12 residues. Trimming pared 6 bases from V and 6 bases from J, leaving 11 bases between. Germline V gives CDR1 MNHEY, CDR2 SVGEGT.

The V gene is TRBV4-3, the J gene TRBJ1-1, with 8 bases that match TRBD1. Per the germline V gene, CDR1 is LGHNA and CDR2 is YSLEER. There are 14 residues in the CDR3. Trimming at V came to 3 bases and at J to 8 bases, leaving 8 bases not matched to a gene. The CDR3 loop reads CASSHRQGAGEAFF. CDR3 sequence (DNA): TGCGCCAGCAGCCACCGTCAGGGGGCGGGAGAAGCTTTCTTT.

This rearrangement joins TRBV30 to TRBJ2-3; TRBD2 matches at 11 bases. The CDR3 totals 15 residues. Trimming cost V 1 base and J 6 bases; bases outside gene matches: 6. The germline gives CDR1 GTSNPN, CDR2 SVGIG (reference sequence). DNA of the CDR3: TGTGCCTGGAGTGCCCTAGCGGGAGGCCCTGATACGCAGTATTTT. The encoded protein is CAWSALAGGPDTQYF.